The 21 T cell receptor beta chains in this list originate from one sample, sequenced in a study of shared clonotypes between healthy human individuals. Data came from immunoSEQ multiplex PCR; TCRdb stores just in-frame clones and leaves some out. The data hold 2,500,000 or so clones, with 80% to 95% observed a single time. Material: naive CD4+ T cells from PBMCs. Described subset: CD45RA+ positively selected. All receptors derive from a man aged 18 to 30 in good health. Some clones in this sample may be carry-over from other donors' samples.

This clone was recorded only once. The chain employs TRBV25-1 and TRBJ2-5; possible D gene TRBD2, 6 bases. Germline CDR1 and CDR2: MGHDK and SYGVNS. V lost 6 bases and J 4 bases, leaving 18 bases between the germline ends. CDR3 size: 15 residues. CDR3 loop: CASSEPLAGRETQYF. CDR3 bases: TGTGCCAGCAGCGAACCCCTGGCCGGGAGAGAGACCCAGTACTTC.

This chain connects TRBV9 to TRBJ2-1, with 7 bases fitting TRBD1. Germline-derived CDR1 and CDR2 are SGDLS and YYNGEE. J gave up 5 bases and V 4 bases, and 9 bases lay outside the gene matches. This CDR3 has 15 amino acids. The CDR3 reads CASSPDRKADNEQFF. CDR3 in DNA: TGTGCCAGCAGCCCGGACAGGAAGGCTGACAATGAGCAGTTCTTC.

In this sample, this clone turned up a few times. J is TRBJ1-3 and V is TRBV9; TRBD1 aligns across 8 bases. Per germline, CDR1 SGDLS and CDR2 YYNGEE. Trimming removed 4 bases from V and 7 bases from J; junction bases left unmatched: 4. The CDR3 has 13 amino acids. CDR3 sequence reads: CASSKRTGNTIYF. DNA for the CDR3: TGTGCCAGCAGCAAGCGGACAGGGAACACCATATATTTT.

This clone was seen a handful of times. J is TRBJ1-1 and V is TRBV29-1, with TRBD1 identical over 7 bases. The trim removed 3 bases at V and 5 bases at J, leaving 3 bases unmatched. This CDR3 has 12 amino acids. Germline CDR1 SQVTM, CDR2 ANQGSEA. This chain's CDR3 is CSVERQGTEAFF. CDR3 nucleotides: TGCAGCGTTGAGAGACAGGGTACTGAAGCTTTCTTT.

This clone was counted between two and nine times. The V and J genes are TRBV6-5 and TRBJ1-5; the match to TRBD1 covers 7 bases. Per the germline V gene, CDR1 is MNHEY and CDR2 is SVGAGI. The CDR3 is made up of 13 amino acids. After removal of 6 bases from V and 6 bases from J, the junction contained 5 bases not matched to a gene. In DNA, the CDR3 is TGTGCCAGCAGGGGGCACAGGGGTCAGCCCCAGCATTTT. It yields the protein CASRGHRGQPQHF.

V and J are TRBV18 and TRBJ2-7; 8 bases fit TRBD2. CDR3 length: 17 amino acids. Looked up from germline, CDR1 is KGHSH and CDR2 is LQKENI. V lost 1 base and J lost 3; bases outside the gene matches: 11. The CDR3 region is CASSPLASSGLGYEQYF. The CDR3 region has the DNA TGTGCCAGCTCACCACTAGCCTCTAGCGGGTTGGGCTACGAGCAGTACTTC.

V is TRBV6-1 and J is TRBJ2-5; D might be TRBD2 (5 bases). Trimming cost V 6 bases and J 3 bases, with 17 bases left between them. Germline assignment: CDR1 MNHNS and CDR2 SASEGT. The CDR3 extends over 15 amino acids. The CDR3 sequence: CASRDWTRREETQYF. The DNA of the CDR3 is TGTGCCAGCAGAGATTGGACCAGGCGGGAAGAGACCCAGTACTTC.

On this clone: Other DNA sequences of this sample code for an identical CDR3. The chain carries TRBV6-1 and TRBJ2-5; the D is unclear. Germline V gene lookup returns CDR1 MNHNS and CDR2 SASEGT. The V end lost 6 bases, the J end lost 5 bases, and 10 bases lay between the germline ends. The CDR3 is 12 residues long. The DNA of the CDR3 is TGTGCCAGCAGAGGGCCCGGGGAGACCCAGTACTTC. Translating gives CASRGPGETQYF.

The chain is built from TRBV6-6 and TRBJ2-1; D uncertain. V lost 3 bases and J 5 bases, leaving 11 bases between the germline ends. The CDR3 extends over 14 amino acids. Germline V CDR1 and CDR2: MNHNY, SVGAGI (reference sequence). This chain's CDR3 is CASSYRGPDNEQFF. CDR3 DNA: TGTGCCAGCAGTTATAGAGGCCCCGACAATGAGCAGTTCTTC.

On this clone: The same CDR3 is also encoded by other DNA sequences in this sample. The chain joins TRBV20-1 to TRBJ2-7; D unclear. V was trimmed by 3 bases and J by 4 bases, leaving 7 bases between them. Germline V gene data show CDR1 as DFQATT and CDR2 as SNEGSKA (reference sequence). The CDR3 is 11 amino acids. DNA for the CDR3: TGCAGTGCTAGTGAGGCTTACGAGCAGTACTTC. It codes for CSASEAYEQYF.

DNA of the CDR3: TGTGCCAGTGCTCCGACAGTCAACTATGGCTACACCTTC. Its protein is CASAPTVNYGYTF. The V call is TRBV2, the J call TRBJ1-2, with D maybe TRBD1 (5 bases). The CDR3 covers 13 residues. Looked up from germline, CDR1 is SNHLY and CDR2 is FYNNEI. V was clipped by 9 bases and J by 2 bases, with 13 bases between them.

This clone showed up just once. J is TRBJ2-7 and V is TRBV5-1; TRBD1 or TRBD2 may be the D gene (7 bases each). The CDR3 contains 15 residues. Trimming shortened V by 4 bases and J by 7 bases, and 21 bases separated the two germline ends. Germline CDR1 SGHRS, CDR2 YFSETQ. The CDR3 DNA sequence: TGCGCCAGCAGCACCCAGGGGGGGCCCTCCGGAGAGCAGTACTTC. It specifies CASSTQGGPSGEQYF.

The rearrangement joins TRBV30 to TRBJ2-1; 10 nucleotides agree with TRBD2. The ends lost 0 bases at V and 4 bases at J; junction bases unmatched: 6. Germline V gene data show CDR1 as GTSNPN and CDR2 as SVGIG (reference sequence). The CDR3 extends over 16 amino acids. The CDR3 nucleotides read TGTGCCTGGAGTGTAGTCCGGACTAGCGGTTACAATGAGCAGTTCTTC. It translates to CAWSVVRTSGYNEQFF.

V gene TRBV2 combines with J gene TRBJ1-5, with no clear D. The CDR3 has 16 amino acids. The V end lost 8 bases, the J end lost 1 base, and 18 bases lay between the germline ends. Germline values: CDR1 SNHLY, CDR2 FYNNEI. The CDR3 region is CASAVSPGASNQPQHF. CDR3 sequence (DNA): TGTGCCAGCGCGGTTTCGCCTGGCGCCAGCAATCAGCCCCAGCATTTT.

The chain is built from TRBV5-1 and TRBJ2-7; 10 bases are shared with TRBD2. V lost 6 bases, J lost 3 bases, and 6 bases stayed unmatched. The germline V gene encodes CDR1 SGHRS and CDR2 YFSETQ. This CDR3 comprises 14 residues. The CDR3 here is CASMTLAGDYEQYF. Written as DNA, the CDR3 is TGCGCCAGCATGACGCTAGCGGGAGACTACGAGCAGTACTTC.

Here the CDR3 reads CASSPKNYGYTF. CDR3 sequence (DNA): TGTGCCAGCAGCCCGAAAAACTATGGCTACACCTTC. V and J are TRBV7-2 and TRBJ1-2, with D hard to call. Germline lookup yields CDR1 SGHTA and CDR2 FQGNSA. V was trimmed by 5 bases and J by 2 bases, leaving 6 bases between them. There are 12 residues in the CDR3. The full variable domain, in which reference TRBV7-2 and TRBJ1-2 provide the parts outside the CDR3, is GAGVSQSPSNKVTEKGKDVELRCDPISGHTALYWYRQSLGQGLEFLIYFQGNSAPDKSGLPSDRFSAERTGGSVSTLTIQRTQQEDSAVYLCASSPKNYGYTFGSGTRLTVV.

A single count supports this clone. The genes are TRBV9 and TRBJ1-4; no reliable D call. V gave up 4 bases and J gave up 10 bases, with 20 bases separating them. Looked up from germline, CDR1 is SGDLS and CDR2 is YYNGEE. This CDR3 contains 15 residues. The CDR3 region is CASSPIDTPTRKLFF. The CDR3 region has the DNA TGTGCCAGCAGCCCAATAGACACCCCAACCCGAAAACTGTTTTTT.

In nucleotides, the CDR3 is TGCAGCGTTGGAGGGACAGGGGGCGCGGGCACTGAAGCTTTCTTT. The encoded protein is CSVGGTGGAGTEAFF. V is TRBV29-1 and J is TRBJ1-1, with 12 bases that match TRBD1. J gave up 4 bases and V 4 bases, and 7 bases lay outside the gene matches. The CDR3 contains 15 residues. CDR1 is SQVTM and CDR2 is ANQGSEA in the germline V gene.

This rearrangement joins TRBV28 to TRBJ1-2; TRBD1 matches 7 bases. This CDR3 has 12 amino acids. Germline V gene data show CDR1 as MDHEN and CDR2 as SYDVKM. V was clipped by 7 bases and J by 5 bases; unmatched bases: 4. In nucleotides, the CDR3 is TGTGCCAGCAAGGCACAGGGGTATGGCTACACCTTC. As protein: CASKAQGYGYTF.

Regarding this clone: This sample includes further DNA sequences coding for the same CDR3. The chain uses TRBV28 and TRBJ2-7; D may be TRBD1 or TRBD2 (5 bases each). Germline V lookup: CDR1 MDHEN, CDR2 SYDVKM. The V and J ends lost 6 bases and 0 bases respectively, with 12 bases between them. The CDR3 is made up of 14 amino acids. The CDR3 reads CASSLVGGSYEQYF. For the CDR3, the DNA is TGTGCCAGCAGCCTAGTTGGGGGCTCCTACGAGCAGTACTTC.

The CDR3 spells CASSAQVWGATGELFF. The CDR3 DNA follows: TGTGCCAGCAGTGCTCAAGTCTGGGGGGCCACCGGGGAGCTGTTTTTT. The V and J genes are TRBV28 and TRBJ2-2, with D perhaps TRBD1 or TRBD2 (6 bases each). Germline V gene data show CDR1 as MDHEN and CDR2 as SYDVKM. The CDR3 sequence is 16 residues long. V was cut by 5 bases and J by 4 bases, with 17 bases left in between.